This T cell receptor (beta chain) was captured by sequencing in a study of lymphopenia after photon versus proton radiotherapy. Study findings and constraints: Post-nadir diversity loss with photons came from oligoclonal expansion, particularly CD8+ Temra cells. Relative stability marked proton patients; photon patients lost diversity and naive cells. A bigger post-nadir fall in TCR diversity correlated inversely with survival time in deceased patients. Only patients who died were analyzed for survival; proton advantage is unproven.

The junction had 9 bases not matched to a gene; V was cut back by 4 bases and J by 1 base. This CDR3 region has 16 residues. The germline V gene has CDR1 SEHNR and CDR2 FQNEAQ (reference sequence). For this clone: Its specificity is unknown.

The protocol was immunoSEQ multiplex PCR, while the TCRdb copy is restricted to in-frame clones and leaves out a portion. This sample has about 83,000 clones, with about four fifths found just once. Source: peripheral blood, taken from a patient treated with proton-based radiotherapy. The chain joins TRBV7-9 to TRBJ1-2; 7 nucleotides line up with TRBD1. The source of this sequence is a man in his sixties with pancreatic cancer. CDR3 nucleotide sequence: TGTGCCAGCAGCTCCCTGACAGGGAAAAGTAACTATGGCTACACCTTC. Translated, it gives CASSSLTGKSNYGYTF. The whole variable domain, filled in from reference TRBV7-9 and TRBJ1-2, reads DTGVSQNPRHKITKRGQNVTFRCDPISEHNRLYWYRQTLGQGPEFLTYFQNEAQLEKSRLLSDRFSAERPKGSFSTLEIQRTEQGDSAMYLCASSSLTGKSNYGYTFGSGTRLTVV.